One T cell receptor beta chain is described in this entry. This entry belongs to a study of blood T cell repertoires in COVID-19. Study as a whole: Collection of acute and convalescent COVID-19 samples took place in the United States, Italy and Spain.

The data were produced by immunoSEQ multiplex PCR, yet TCRdb's version contains in-frame clones alone and is incomplete. There are about 200,000 clones in the sample; approximately 91% occur only once, and roughly a sixth lies in the top ten. CDR1 and CDR2 (germline): MNHEY, SVGAGI. After removal of 6 bases from V and 3 bases from J, the junction contained 5 bases not matched to a gene. CDR3 length equals 15 residues. The sequence came from a man aged 45-65 years with COVID-19, enrolled during active disease. The chain links TRBV6-5 to TRBJ1-2, with 12 bases fitting TRBD1. The sequencing sample was made of peripheral blood. Written as DNA, the CDR3 is TGTGCCAGCAGCCCCTGGGACAGGGGGCACTATGGCTACACCTTC. Translated, it gives CASSPWDRGHYGYTF.